The rows below give T cell receptor beta chains drawn from one sample of a study of shared clonotypes between healthy human individuals. TCRdb's table, derived via immunoSEQ multiplex PCR, lists solely in-frame clones and lacks some. The sample gives about 380,000 clones, 90% to 98% of which show up once; approximately 0.3% is in the top ten. What was sequenced was memory CD8+ T cells sorted from blood. The source is a man aged 25-40 years in good health. Both conserved end residues are part of each CDR3. D genes are given only for firm matches. Clone size appears in some rows only: once, few, many, or a class for an expanded clone.

j_gene: TRBJ2-7
abundance: .
d_gene: TRBD2
v_gene: TRBV5-1
CDR3aa: CASSRTSHHEQYF
CDR3nt: TGCGCCAGCAGCAGGACTAGTCACCACGAGCAGTACTTC

j_gene: TRBJ2-5
abundance: few
d_gene: .
v_gene: TRBV11-3
CDR3aa: CASSSEEAQYF
CDR3nt: TGTGCCAGCAGCTCGGAAGAGGCCCAGTACTTC

j_gene: TRBJ2-1
abundance: once
d_gene: .
v_gene: TRBV4-1
CDR3aa: CASSQDNGSEQFF
CDR3nt: TGCGCCAGCAGCCAAGATAATGGAAGTGAGCAGTTCTTC

j_gene: TRBJ2-7
abundance: .
d_gene: TRBD1
v_gene: TRBV28
CDR3aa: CASRPGGGSYEQYF
CDR3nt: TGTGCCAGCAGGCCAGGGGGCGGCTCCTACGAGCAGTACTTC

j_gene: TRBJ2-1
abundance: .
d_gene: TRBD2
v_gene: TRBV28
CDR3aa: CASSPGLAGVGQFF
CDR3nt: TGTGCCAGCAGTCCGGGACTAGCGGGAGTGGGGCAGTTCTTC

j_gene: TRBJ1-4
abundance: .
d_gene: TRBD1
v_gene: TRBV30
CDR3aa: CAWTRDRGIPKLFF
CDR3nt: TGTGCCTGGACTCGGGACAGGGGGATCCCAAAACTGTTTTTT

j_gene: TRBJ2-1
abundance: .
d_gene: .
v_gene: TRBV29-1
CDR3aa: CSVSRGGNEQFF
CDR3nt: TGCAGCGTAAGTCGAGGGGGCAATGAGCAGTTCTTC

j_gene: TRBJ2-4
abundance: .
d_gene: .
v_gene: TRBV5-4
CDR3aa: CASSPDMAGNIQYF
CDR3nt: TGTGCCAGCAGCCCGGATATGGCGGGGAACATTCAGTACTTC

j_gene: TRBJ2-7
abundance: .
d_gene: TRBD1
v_gene: TRBV2
CDR3aa: CASSRLPGTVYEQYF
CDR3nt: TGTGCCAGCAGCAGATTACCCGGGACAGTCTACGAGCAGTACTTC

j_gene: TRBJ1-5
abundance: .
d_gene: .
v_gene: TRBV4-1
CDR3aa: CASSQQDNQPQHF
CDR3nt: TGCGCCAGCAGCCAACAAGACAATCAGCCCCAGCATTTT

j_gene: TRBJ1-2
abundance: .
d_gene: TRBD1
v_gene: TRBV7-2
CDR3aa: CASSSGTGGAYGYTF
CDR3nt: TGTGCCAGCAGCTCCGGGACAGGGGGCGCCTATGGCTACACCTTC

j_gene: TRBJ1-5
abundance: .
d_gene: .
v_gene: TRBV5-5
CDR3aa: CASSRQGNQPQHF
CDR3nt: TGTGCCAGCAGCCGACAGGGCAATCAGCCCCAGCATTTT

j_gene: TRBJ2-3
abundance: .
d_gene: .
v_gene: TRBV4-2
CDR3aa: CASSQQIGSPSTDTQYF
CDR3nt: TGTGCCAGCAGCCAACAAATCGGGAGCCCAAGCACAGATACGCAGTATTTT

j_gene: TRBJ2-1
abundance: .
d_gene: TRBD2
v_gene: TRBV10-3
CDR3aa: CAISEMGLAVKDEQFF
CDR3nt: TGTGCCATCAGTGAAATGGGACTAGCGGTGAAAGATGAGCAGTTCTTC

j_gene: TRBJ2-3
abundance: once
d_gene: TRBD2
v_gene: TRBV4-2
CDR3aa: CASSQLAGRAHTDTQYF
CDR3nt: TGTGCCAGCAGCCAATTAGCGGGGAGGGCCCACACAGATACGCAGTATTTT

j_gene: TRBJ1-5
abundance: .
d_gene: .
v_gene: TRBV28
CDR3aa: CASSWDSNQPQHF
CDR3nt: TGTGCCAGCAGTTGGGATAGCAATCAGCCCCAGCATTTT

j_gene: TRBJ2-5
abundance: .
d_gene: .
v_gene: TRBV28
CDR3aa: CASSPGSETQYF
CDR3nt: TGTGCCAGCAGTCCAGGGTCGGAGACCCAGTACTTC

j_gene: TRBJ2-2
abundance: .
d_gene: .
v_gene: TRBV7-7
CDR3aa: CASSLAENTGELFF
CDR3nt: TGTGCTAGCAGCTTAGCCGAGAACACCGGGGAGCTGTTTTTT

j_gene: TRBJ2-2
abundance: .
d_gene: .
v_gene: TRBV29-1
CDR3aa: CSAAGATGELFF
CDR3nt: TGCAGCGCTGCAGGGGCCACCGGGGAGCTGTTTTTT

j_gene: TRBJ1-2
abundance: .
d_gene: TRBD1
v_gene: TRBV5-4
CDR3aa: CASSWWTGGYGYTF
CDR3nt: TGTGCCAGCAGCTGGTGGACAGGGGGCTATGGCTACACCTTC

j_gene: TRBJ2-5
abundance: .
d_gene: TRBD1
v_gene: TRBV29-1
CDR3aa: CSVVRVVQGTGGETQYF
CDR3nt: TGCAGCGTTGTACGGGTTGTTCAAGGGACAGGGGGGGAGACCCAGTACTTC

j_gene: TRBJ1-4
abundance: once
d_gene: .
v_gene: TRBV4-1
CDR3aa: CASSPKGRTLDEKLFF
CDR3nt: TGCGCCAGCAGCCCGAAAGGACGGACCCTTGATGAAAAACTGTTTTTT

j_gene: TRBJ1-5
abundance: .
d_gene: .
v_gene: TRBV5-8
CDR3aa: CASSSRKGMGQPQHF
CDR3nt: TGTGCCAGCAGCTCGAGAAAGGGTATGGGTCAGCCCCAGCATTTT

j_gene: TRBJ2-1
abundance: .
d_gene: .
v_gene: TRBV5-1
CDR3aa: CASSLGADLSYNEQFF
CDR3nt: TGCGCCAGCAGCTTGGGGGCCGACCTCTCCTACAATGAGCAGTTCTTC

j_gene: TRBJ1-4
abundance: .
d_gene: .
v_gene: TRBV30
CDR3aa: CAWSVGGAREKLFF
CDR3nt: TGTGCCTGGAGTGTAGGGGGGGCGCGCGAAAAACTGTTTTTT

j_gene: TRBJ1-5
abundance: .
d_gene: TRBD1
v_gene: TRBV7-9
CDR3aa: CASSWDRGQPQHF
CDR3nt: TGTGCCAGCAGCTGGGACAGGGGTCAGCCCCAGCATTTT

j_gene: TRBJ2-3
abundance: .
d_gene: TRBD2
v_gene: TRBV19
CDR3aa: CASSKRGLAAFLSTDTQYF
CDR3nt: TGTGCCAGTAGTAAGAGGGGACTAGCGGCCTTCCTTAGCACAGATACGCAGTATTTT

j_gene: TRBJ1-5
abundance: .
d_gene: .
v_gene: TRBV6-5
CDR3aa: CASSPQGTQPQHF
CDR3nt: TGTGCCAGCAGTCCACAGGGTACTCAGCCCCAGCATTTT

j_gene: TRBJ2-2
abundance: .
d_gene: .
v_gene: TRBV28
CDR3aa: CASSIGGRDTGELFF
CDR3nt: TGTGCCAGCAGTATTGGGGGACGGGACACCGGGGAGCTGTTTTTT

j_gene: TRBJ2-1
abundance: .
d_gene: TRBD2
v_gene: TRBV5-1
CDR3aa: CASSLAPGGSNEQFF
CDR3nt: TGCGCCAGCAGCTTGGCCCCGGGAGGGAGCAATGAGCAGTTCTTC

j_gene: TRBJ2-3
abundance: .
d_gene: .
v_gene: TRBV7-9
CDR3aa: CASSSSPGLSTDTQYF
CDR3nt: TGTGCCAGCAGCTCCAGCCCGGGACTGAGCACAGATACGCAGTATTTT

j_gene: TRBJ2-6
abundance: once
d_gene: .
v_gene: TRBV9
CDR3aa: CASAVFRGSGANVLTF
CDR3nt: TGTGCCAGCGCAGTGTTCAGGGGCTCTGGGGCCAACGTCCTGACTTTC

j_gene: TRBJ1-1
abundance: .
d_gene: .
v_gene: TRBV30
CDR3aa: CAWSYTGTEAFF
CDR3nt: TGTGCCTGGAGTTATACAGGCACTGAAGCTTTCTTT

j_gene: TRBJ2-1
abundance: .
d_gene: TRBD1
v_gene: TRBV5-4
CDR3aa: CASSYSGTGHNEQFF
CDR3nt: TGTGCCAGCAGCTACTCCGGGACAGGACACAATGAGCAGTTCTTC

j_gene: TRBJ2-7
abundance: .
d_gene: TRBD2
v_gene: TRBV28
CDR3aa: CASSLPVTAGGEQYF
CDR3nt: TGTGCCAGCAGTTTGCCCGTGACAGCGGGAGGCGAGCAGTACTTC

j_gene: TRBJ2-3
abundance: .
d_gene: .
v_gene: TRBV7-2
CDR3aa: CASSSRLGGTDTQYF
CDR3nt: TGTGCCAGCAGCTCAAGGCTAGGGGGTACAGATACGCAGTATTTT

j_gene: TRBJ2-1
abundance: .
d_gene: .
v_gene: TRBV5-1
CDR3aa: CASTLAGADYNEQFF
CDR3nt: TGCGCCAGCACCCTCGCCGGTGCGGACTACAATGAGCAGTTCTTC

j_gene: TRBJ2-2
abundance: .
d_gene: TRBD2
v_gene: TRBV7-9
CDR3aa: CASSTSGANTGELFF
CDR3nt: TGTGCCAGCAGCACTAGCGGGGCTAACACCGGGGAGCTGTTTTTT

j_gene: TRBJ2-5
abundance: once
d_gene: TRBD1
v_gene: TRBV5-1
CDR3aa: CASSWTGTGGETQYF
CDR3nt: TGCGCCAGCAGCTGGACCGGGACAGGGGGGGAGACCCAGTACTTC

j_gene: TRBJ2-5
abundance: .
d_gene: TRBD2
v_gene: TRBV5-6
CDR3aa: CASSSGSGGETQYF
CDR3nt: TGTGCCAGCAGCAGCGGGAGTGGGGGGGAGACCCAGTACTTC

j_gene: TRBJ2-7
abundance: .
d_gene: .
v_gene: TRBV9
CDR3aa: CASSVAQSSYEQYF
CDR3nt: TGTGCCAGCAGCGTAGCTCAGAGTTCCTACGAGCAGTACTTC

j_gene: TRBJ2-3
abundance: .
d_gene: .
v_gene: TRBV7-6
CDR3aa: CASSLRNGRTDTQYF
CDR3nt: TGTGCCAGCAGCTTGAGGAACGGCCGCACAGATACGCAGTATTTT

j_gene: TRBJ2-7
abundance: .
d_gene: .
v_gene: TRBV5-6
CDR3aa: CASSLGSSGYEQYF
CDR3nt: TGTGCCAGCAGCCTTGGGAGTTCGGGCTACGAGCAGTACTTC

j_gene: TRBJ1-2
abundance: .
d_gene: TRBD1
v_gene: TRBV29-1
CDR3aa: CSVEQGSGYTF
CDR3nt: TGCAGCGTAGAACAGGGGAGTGGCTACACCTTC

j_gene: TRBJ2-5
abundance: .
d_gene: .
v_gene: TRBV10-1
CDR3aa: CASSRLETQYF
CDR3nt: TGCGCCAGCAGTAGACTAGAGACCCAGTACTTC

j_gene: TRBJ2-3
abundance: .
d_gene: TRBD2
v_gene: TRBV7-9
CDR3aa: CASSLAAGATDTQYF
CDR3nt: TGTGCCAGCAGCTTAGCGGCGGGAGCCACAGATACGCAGTATTTT

j_gene: TRBJ2-3
abundance: .
d_gene: .
v_gene: TRBV5-1
CDR3aa: CASSFSPNTDTQYF
CDR3nt: TGCGCCAGCAGCTTCTCGCCCAACACAGATACGCAGTATTTT

j_gene: TRBJ1-1
abundance: .
d_gene: TRBD1
v_gene: TRBV25-1
CDR3aa: CASSELGQGAFGTEAFF
CDR3nt: TGTGCCAGCAGTGAATTGGGACAGGGGGCATTTGGCACTGAAGCTTTCTTT